The rows below give T cell receptor beta chains drawn from one sample of a study of cytomegalovirus exposure and HLA in healthy donors. This table comes from immunoSEQ multiplex PCR, and its TCRdb copy is limited to in-frame clones, with some not included. The sample yields around 140,000 clones, about 95% seen once. Specimen: PBMCs. The receptors stem from a man aged 18 to 29 in good health and CMV-seropositive. The CDR3 runs from the conserved cysteine through the conserved F or W.

V gene | CDR3 protein
TRBV9 | CASSAVSGRRTGANVLTF
TRBV15 | CATSRGRAGLSYNEQFF
TRBV6-5 | CASRKLAVYQETQYF
TRBV10-2 | CASRGDSTNTEAFF
TRBV28 | CASSPASGTGASQPQHF
TRBV6-6 | CASSGTENTGELFF
TRBV5-1 | CASSFPGAYEQYF
TRBV5-1 | CASSLSAEPDEQYF
TRBV10-1 | CASSLGQSNTEAFF
TRBV4-2 | CASSQPQGNTEAFF
TRBV7-9 | CASSLTSGTTYEQYF
TRBV4-1 | CASSQDSRGLSYEQYF
TRBV5-1 | CASSLGSGATYEQYF
TRBV11-2 | CASSLGREATDTQYF
TRBV5-4 | CASTTPRQGSTITEAFF
TRBV29-1 | CSAEGDNQETQYF
TRBV9 | CASSVGGGFYEQYF
TRBV25-1 | CASSELAGTTGELFF
TRBV5-1 | CASSPGTANTEAFF
TRBV2 | CASYTRTGELFF
TRBV11-2 | CASSLGGGPPNEQFF
TRBV9 | CASSAGQGAYGYTF
TRBV30 | CAWTRPRTAPNYGYTF
TRBV2 | CASTPWEGGDEQYF
TRBV5-1 | CASSLAGGPDTQYF
TRBV10-3 | CATVIRVGETQYF
TRBV7-9 | CASSYYGQLEKLFF
TRBV28 | CASWGSTRGSGELFF
TRBV2 | CASSVSDNEQFF
TRBV5-4 | CASSERTSGINEQYF
TRBV29-1 | CSAGTSKTGELFF
TRBV29-1 | CSVQTGQGGGEQFF
TRBV7-2 | CASSRGTGPNEKLFF
TRBV5-4 | CASSDGTTYEQYF
TRBV5-1 | CASSSPGQGATQYF
TRBV30 | CAWSPDPLAGVHEQYF
TRBV10-3 | CAISETGQIYNEQFF
TRBV7-6 | CASSLGGGLAGVEQFF
TRBV5-1 | CASSFQGLGKNEQFF
TRBV7-8 | CASTRDRLSPLHF
TRBV13 | CASSSGQGAIYEQYF
TRBV6-5 | CASSDYRTYTYEQYF
TRBV5-1 | CASSFRTARGPYEQYF
TRBV13 | CASSLEHRYNEQFF
TRBV2 | CASSVLSGQGEEKLFF
TRBV5-6 | CASSAQTGVEGYTF
TRBV20-1 | CSARAREQYF
TRBV5-6 | CASRTYRSTYEQYF
TRBV21-1 | CASSKWGGLAGVGLNTGELFF
TRBV29-1 | CSVENRGYGYTF
TRBV9 | CASSVFYGSGRNGQFF
TRBV28 | CASSPLAGGRPDTQYF
TRBV2 | CASSDVREGGGETETQYF
TRBV5-4 | CASSFKSAYEQYF